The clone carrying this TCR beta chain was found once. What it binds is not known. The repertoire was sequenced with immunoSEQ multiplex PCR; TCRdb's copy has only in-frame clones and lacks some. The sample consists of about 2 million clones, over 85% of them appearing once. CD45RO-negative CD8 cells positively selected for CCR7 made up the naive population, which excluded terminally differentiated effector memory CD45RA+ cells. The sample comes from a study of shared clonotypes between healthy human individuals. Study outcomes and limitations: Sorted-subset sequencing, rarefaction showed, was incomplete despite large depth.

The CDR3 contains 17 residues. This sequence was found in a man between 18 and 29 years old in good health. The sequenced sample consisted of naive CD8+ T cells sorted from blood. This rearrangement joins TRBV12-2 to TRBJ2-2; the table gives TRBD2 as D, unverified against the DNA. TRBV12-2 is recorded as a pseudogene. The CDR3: CASRPHIRRVNTGELFF. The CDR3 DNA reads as TGTGCAAGTCGCCCTCACATTCGTCGGGTTAACACCGGGGAGCTGTTTTTT.